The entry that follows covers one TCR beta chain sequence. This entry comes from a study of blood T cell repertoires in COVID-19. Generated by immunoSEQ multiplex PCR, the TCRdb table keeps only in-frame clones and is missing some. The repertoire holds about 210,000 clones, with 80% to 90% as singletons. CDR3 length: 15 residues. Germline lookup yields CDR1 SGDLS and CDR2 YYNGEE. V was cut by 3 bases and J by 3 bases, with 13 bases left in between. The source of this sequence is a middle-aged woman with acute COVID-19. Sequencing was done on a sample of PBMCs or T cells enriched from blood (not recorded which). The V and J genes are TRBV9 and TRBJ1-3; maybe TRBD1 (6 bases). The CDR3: CASSARGNIGNTIYF. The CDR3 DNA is TGTGCCAGCAGCGCGAGGGGGAACATTGGAAACACCATATATTTT.